The 21 T cell receptor beta chains reported below all come from one sample, sequenced in a study of CD8 T cells in ankylosing spondylitis. Antigens of these TCRs are unknown. The study, taken as a whole, reports: Characteristic of ankylosing spondylitis blood, it appeared, was a TCR beta motif comprising about eight highly homologous variants.

TCRdb re-analysed the 5' RACE reads in MiXCR, keeping a single row per CDR3 protein. Found here are a few hundred thousand distinct CDR3 sequences, 20% to 25% of them singletons; the top ten hold about a sixth. The source material was blood, either unsorted or a sorted T cell fraction (not recorded which). All receptors derive from a male donor with ankylosing spondylitis.

The gene calls are TRBV6-1 and TRBJ2-7; D remains ambiguous. Trimming removed 5 bases from V and 2 bases from J, with 16 bases in between. The CDR3 has 15 residues. Germline-derived CDR1 and CDR2 are MNHNS and SASEGT. CDR3 in amino acids: CASSPVVPHAYEQYF. DNA for the CDR3: TGTGCCAGCAGTCCAGTTGTACCCCATGCCTACGAGCAGTACTTC.

The table lists this clonotype with a few counts. This sequence joins TRBV4-1 and TRBJ2-7, with 8 bases fitting TRBD1. CDR3 length: 16 residues. J lost 2 bases, V lost 4 bases, and 10 bases had no gene match. Germline-derived CDR1 and CDR2 are MGHRA and YSYEKL. The CDR3 nucleotides are TGCGCCAGCAGCCGACAACACAGGGGGATCGCCTACGAGCAGTACTTC. The encoded protein is CASSRQHRGIAYEQYF.

This chain joins TRBV6-1 and TRBJ2-7; D perhaps matches TRBD1 (6 bases). Germline values: CDR1 MNHNS, CDR2 SASEGT. V shed 3 bases and J shed 5 bases, with 11 bases lying between them. The CDR3 has 13 residues. CDR3 coding DNA: TGTGCCAGCAGTGAGCTACAGGGTAACGAGCAGTACTTC. Its protein product is CASSELQGNEQYF.

The rearrangement uses TRBV28 and TRBJ2-1; 8 bases fit TRBD2. The ends lost 5 bases at V and 2 bases at J; junction bases unmatched: 5. The V gene's germline CDR1 is MDHEN and CDR2 SYDVKM. The CDR3 consists of 15 residues. The DNA for the CDR3 is TGTGCCAGCAGTCCTGTAGCGGGAACCTACAATGAGCAGTTCTTC. Amino acids: CASSPVAGTYNEQFF. The variable domain in full, with the rest retrieved from reference TRBV28 and TRBJ2-1, is DVKVTQSSRYLVKRTGEKVFLECVQDMDHENMFWYRQDPGLGLRLIYFSYDVKMKEKGDIPEGYSVSREKKERFSLILESASTNQTSMYLCASSPVAGTYNEQFFGPGTRLTVL.

This clonotype showed up just once. The chain carries TRBV6-5 and TRBJ1-3, with D possibly being TRBD1 (5 bases). The CDR3 contains 16 residues. The V and J ends lost 0 bases and 6 bases respectively, with 15 bases between them. The V gene's germline CDR1 is MNHEY and CDR2 SVGAGI. Written as DNA, the CDR3 is TGTGCCAGCAGTTACTCCGGGGGGTTTGGGTCAAACACCATATATTTT. Protein: CASSYSGGFGSNTIYF.

The chain is built from TRBV5-1 and TRBJ1-6; D unresolved. Germline V gene sequence: CDR1 SGHRS, CDR2 YFSETQ. Trimming removed 1 base from V and 9 bases from J, with 14 bases in between. The CDR3 is 15 residues long. The CDR3, as DNA: TGCGCCAGCAGCTTGTTGCTGAAGGAAAGTTCACCCCTCCACTTT. It yields the protein CASSLLLKESSPLHF.

The chain employs TRBV2 and TRBJ2-7; no reliable D call. With 3 bases removed from V and 3 bases from J, the gap between germline ends came to 3 bases. CDR1 is SNHLY, CDR2 FYNNEI, per germline. The CDR3 is 11 amino acids. CDR3 nucleotide sequence: TGTGCCAGCAGTGAGTACTACGAGCAGTACTTC. Translating it yields CASSEYYEQYF.

This clonotype was counted a single time. V is TRBV6-1 and J is TRBJ2-7; 9 nucleotides align to TRBD2. The CDR3 spans 13 residues. Germline values: CDR1 MNHNS, CDR2 SASEGT. V was clipped by 11 bases and J by 2 bases; unmatched bases: 7. Here the CDR3 reads CAAGGRGAYEQYF. The CDR3 bases are TGTGCCGCGGGCGGGAGGGGAGCCTACGAGCAGTACTTC.

The V and J genes are TRBV24-1 and TRBJ2-3; tentatively, D is TRBD1 (5 bases). V lost 3 bases and J lost 2, with 14 bases in between. Germline CDR1 and CDR2: KGHDR and SFDVKD. The CDR3 spans 16 residues. The CDR3 DNA reads as TGTGCCACCAGTGATCCTCGACAGATTTCCACAGATACGCAGTATTTT. Amino acids: CATSDPRQISTDTQYF.

The chain links TRBV29-1 to TRBJ2-7, with TRBD1 matching over 9 bases. The V gene end was trimmed by 7 bases and the J gene end by 6 bases; junction bases not matched to a gene: 7. CDR3 length equals 12 residues. Per germline, CDR1 SQVTM and CDR2 ANQGSEA. CDR3 bases: TGCAGCGCCCGACAGGGGGGGGGCGAGCAGTACTTC. This translates into CSARQGGGEQYF.

This clonotype was found once. The chain joins TRBV12-3 or TRBV12-4 to TRBJ1-1, with unresolved D. This CDR3 is 13 amino acids long. Between the trimmed V and J ends, which lost 6 bases and 1 base, there was a span of 9 bases. The CDR3 DNA follows: TGTGCCAGCAGAATAACAACGAACACTGAAGCTTTCTTT. Protein: CASRITTNTEAFF.

This clonotype was picked up one time. CDR3 region: CASSKNTGGPGANVLTF. In DNA form, the CDR3 reads TGTGCCAGCAGTAAAAACACAGGGGGACCTGGGGCCAACGTCCTGACTTTC. The chain links TRBV2 to TRBJ2-6; 8 nucleotides match TRBD1. The junction had 8 bases not matched to a gene; V was cut back by 5 bases and J by 2 bases. The CDR3 length is 17 residues. Germline V CDR1 and CDR2: SNHLY, FYNNEI.

The genes are TRBV29-1 and TRBJ2-7; D might be TRBD1 (6 bases). Trimming pared 5 bases from V and 3 bases from J, leaving 14 bases between. Germline loops: CDR1 SQVTM, CDR2 ANQGSEA. CDR3 length: 13 residues. The CDR3 loop reads CSVPGKGDYEQYF. For the CDR3, the DNA is TGCAGCGTTCCCGGGAAGGGGGACTACGAGCAGTACTTC.

The genes are TRBV28 and TRBJ1-3, with D perhaps matching TRBD1 (5 bases). The CDR3 length is 16 residues. Germline V CDR1 and CDR2: MDHEN, SYDVKM. Trimming pared 4 bases from V and 3 bases from J, leaving 16 bases between. CDR3 bases: TGTGCCAGCAGTTGGAATGGGTGGGGGAATGGAAACACCATATATTTT. Its protein is CASSWNGWGNGNTIYF.

This rearrangement joins TRBV20-1 to TRBJ1-6, with D tentatively TRBD1 (5 bases). The V and J ends lost 1 base and 7 bases respectively, with 11 bases between them. Germline V gives CDR1 DFQATT, CDR2 SNEGSKA (reference sequence). CDR3 size: 14 residues. CDR3 protein: CSARVGTDNSPLHF. CDR3 DNA sequence: TGCAGTGCTAGAGTAGGGACGGACAATTCACCCCTCCACTTT.

The chain couples TRBV11-3 to TRBJ2-7; 8 nucleotides align to TRBD1. Germline V gives CDR1 SGHNT, CDR2 YENEEA. The ends lost 2 bases at V and 0 bases at J; junction bases unmatched: 6. This CDR3 comprises 16 residues. The CDR3 reads CASSLYGGQDSYEQYF. Here the CDR3 DNA reads TGTGCCAGCAGCTTATATGGGGGACAGGACTCCTACGAGCAGTACTTC.

The J gene is TRBJ2-7, the V gene TRBV10-3; TRBD2 matches at 8 bases. This CDR3 contains 14 residues. The junction had 5 bases not matched to a gene; V was cut back by 7 bases and J by 0 bases. In germline, CDR1 is ENHRY, CDR2 SYGVKD. The CDR3 DNA reads TGTGCCATCAAGGGCGGGGGGACCTCCTACGAGCAGTACTTC. It translates to CAIKGGGTSYEQYF.

The chain combines TRBV6-2 or TRBV6-3 with TRBJ2-1; D could derive from TRBD1 or TRBD2 (5 bases each). CDR3 length: 16 amino acids. From germline, CDR1 is MNHEY and CDR2 SVGEGT. Trimming stripped 6 bases from V and 7 bases from J, with 22 bases between. The CDR3 coding sequence is TGTGCCAGCAGCCGCCAAAGGCAGGGTGGAGGAAATGAGCAGTTCTTC. Translating it yields CASSRQRQGGGNEQFF.

In this sample, this clonotype turned up many times. CDR3 nucleotide sequence: TGTGCCAGCAGCCGAACTAGCGGGAGGAGCGATACGCAGTATTTT. Its protein is CASSRTSGRSDTQYF. The chain has TRBV7-2 and TRBJ2-3; TRBD2 matches at 12 bases. V lost 5 bases, J lost 6 bases, and 6 bases stayed unmatched. The CDR3 length is 15 residues. Germline loops: CDR1 SGHTA, CDR2 FQGNSA.

V is TRBV12-3 or TRBV12-4 and J is TRBJ2-7; TRBD2 matches 10 bases. Trimming removed 6 bases from V and 12 bases from J; junction bases left unmatched: 14. The CDR3 is made up of 14 amino acids. The CDR3 spells CASSPRLAGPPPYF. The CDR3 nucleotides are TGTGCCAGCAGCCCTAGACTAGCGGGCCCGCCGCCGTACTTC.

The J gene is TRBJ2-7, the V gene TRBV20-1; the match to TRBD2 covers 10 bases. This CDR3 contains 15 residues. Germline-derived CDR1 and CDR2 are DFQATT and SNEGSKA (reference sequence). With 5 bases clipped from V and 9 bases from J, the junction kept 16 bases outside the gene matches. The CDR3 DNA follows: TGCAGTGCTGGAGGGAGAAGCGGGAGGGACGACGGGCAGTACTTC. It is translated as CSAGGRSGRDDGQYF.